This TCR beta chain was found in a study of blood T cell repertoires in COVID-19. Study-level information: The samples span acute and convalescent COVID-19 from the United States, Italy and Spain. The cDNA or gDNA used as material had been derived from T cells, B-cell-depleted T cells, or PBMCs.

The table came from immunoSEQ multiplex PCR; TCRdb's copy has only in-frame clones and leaves some out. The profile shows roughly 220,000 clones, around 91% of them singletons. The CDR3 is 12 residues long. Germline V gene sequence: CDR1 SGHNT, CDR2 YYREEE (reference sequence). The V end was cut by 1 base, the J end by 7 bases, with 6 bases between. The sample taken for sequencing was PBMCs or T cells enriched from blood (not recorded which). The receptor was derived from a young man who had been exposed to COVID-19. The rearrangement joins TRBV5-4 to TRBJ1-5; no firm D call. Here the CDR3 reads CASSLPGQPQHF. For the CDR3, the DNA is TGTGCCAGCAGCTTGCCAGGACAGCCCCAGCATTTT.